This T cell receptor (beta chain) came from a study of blood T cell repertoires in COVID-19. Across the whole study: Whether acute or convalescent, the COVID-19 samples came from the United States, Italy and Spain. PBMCs, B-cell-depleted T cells, or T cells were the source of the cDNA or gDNA that made up the material.

In the original processing: Scientists estimated how many nucleated cells there were by amplifying reference gene primers. Sequencing used immunoSEQ multiplex PCR; TCRdb keeps in-frame clones, though not all of them. Clone size and the V and J calls come from that table; the DNA yielded D and trimming. The sample records approximately 300,000 clones, 87% being singletons. The CDR3 has 13 amino acids. The germline V gene encodes CDR1 MNHEY and CDR2 SVGEGT. Trimming took 6 bases from V and 3 from J, leaving 11 bases between them. Material for sequencing was peripheral blood. The J gene is TRBJ1-2, the V gene TRBV6-2 or TRBV6-3, with no clear D. The origin of this receptor is a man over 45 with active or convalescent COVID-19. The CDR3 DNA sequence: TGTGCCAGCAGCCCCTCGGAGGACTATGGCTACACCTTC. As protein: CASSPSEDYGYTF.